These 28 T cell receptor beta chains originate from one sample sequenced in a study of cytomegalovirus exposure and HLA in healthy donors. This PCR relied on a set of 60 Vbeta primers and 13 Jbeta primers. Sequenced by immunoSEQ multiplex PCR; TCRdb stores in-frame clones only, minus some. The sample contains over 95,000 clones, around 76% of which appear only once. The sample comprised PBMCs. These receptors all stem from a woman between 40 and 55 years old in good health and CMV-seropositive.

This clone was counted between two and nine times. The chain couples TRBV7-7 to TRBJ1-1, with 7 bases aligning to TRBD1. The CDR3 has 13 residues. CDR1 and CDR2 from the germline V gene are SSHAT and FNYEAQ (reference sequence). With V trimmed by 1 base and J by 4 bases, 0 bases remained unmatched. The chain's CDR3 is CASSLDRGTEAFF. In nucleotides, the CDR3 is TGTGCCAGCAGCTTAGACAGGGGCACTGAAGCTTTCTTT.

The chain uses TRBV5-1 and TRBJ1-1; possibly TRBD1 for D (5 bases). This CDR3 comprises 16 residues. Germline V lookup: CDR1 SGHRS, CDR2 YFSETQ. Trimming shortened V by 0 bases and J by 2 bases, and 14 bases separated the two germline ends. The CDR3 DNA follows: TGCGCCAGCAGCTTGGGGCAACAGGACGGAAACACTGAAGCTTTCTTT. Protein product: CASSLGQQDGNTEAFF.

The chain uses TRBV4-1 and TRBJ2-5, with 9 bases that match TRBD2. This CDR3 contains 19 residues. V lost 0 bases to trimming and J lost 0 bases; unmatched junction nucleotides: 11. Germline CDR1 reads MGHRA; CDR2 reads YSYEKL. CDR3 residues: CASSQDWGSGGQHQETQYF. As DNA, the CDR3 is TGCGCCAGCAGCCAAGATTGGGGTAGCGGGGGCCAACACCAAGAGACCCAGTACTTC.

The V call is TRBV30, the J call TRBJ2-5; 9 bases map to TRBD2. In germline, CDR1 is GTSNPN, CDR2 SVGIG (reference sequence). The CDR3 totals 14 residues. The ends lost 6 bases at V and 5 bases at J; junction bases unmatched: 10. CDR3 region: CACGGAGGAETQYF. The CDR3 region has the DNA TGTGCCTGTGGTGGAGCGGGGGGCGCGGAGACCCAGTACTTC.

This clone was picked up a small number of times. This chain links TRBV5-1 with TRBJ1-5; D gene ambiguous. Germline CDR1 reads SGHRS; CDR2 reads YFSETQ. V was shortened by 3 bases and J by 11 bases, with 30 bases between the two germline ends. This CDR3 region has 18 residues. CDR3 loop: CASSWTAPKQMRERAQHF. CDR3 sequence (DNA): TGCGCCAGCAGCTGGACGGCACCGAAACAGATGAGGGAAAGGGCCCAGCATTTT.

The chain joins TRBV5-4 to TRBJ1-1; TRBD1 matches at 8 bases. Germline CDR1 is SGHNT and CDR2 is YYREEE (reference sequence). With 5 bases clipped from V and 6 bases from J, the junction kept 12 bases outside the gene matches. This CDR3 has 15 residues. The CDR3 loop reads CASRLPTTGGSEAFF. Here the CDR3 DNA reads TGTGCCAGCAGGTTGCCTACAACAGGGGGATCTGAAGCTTTCTTT.

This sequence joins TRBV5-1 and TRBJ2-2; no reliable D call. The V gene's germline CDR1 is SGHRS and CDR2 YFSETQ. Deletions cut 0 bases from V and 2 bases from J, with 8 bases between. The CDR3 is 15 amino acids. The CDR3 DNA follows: TGCGCCAGCAGCTTGGAACGACTTAACACCGGGGAGCTGTTTTTT. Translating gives CASSLERLNTGELFF.

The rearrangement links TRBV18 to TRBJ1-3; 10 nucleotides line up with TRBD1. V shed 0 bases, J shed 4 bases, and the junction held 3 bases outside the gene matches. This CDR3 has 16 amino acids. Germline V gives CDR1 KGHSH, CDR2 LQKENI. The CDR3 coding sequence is TGTGCCAGCTCACCACCAGGACAGGGGGGCGGAAACACCATATATTTT. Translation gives CASSPPGQGGGNTIYF.

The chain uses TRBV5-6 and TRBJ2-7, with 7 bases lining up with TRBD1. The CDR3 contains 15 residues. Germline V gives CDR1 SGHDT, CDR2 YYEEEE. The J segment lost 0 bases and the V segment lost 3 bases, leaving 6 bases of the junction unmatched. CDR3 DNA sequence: TGTGCCAGCAGCTCCTCGACAGGGAGCTCCTACGAGCAGTACTTC. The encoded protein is CASSSSTGSSYEQYF.

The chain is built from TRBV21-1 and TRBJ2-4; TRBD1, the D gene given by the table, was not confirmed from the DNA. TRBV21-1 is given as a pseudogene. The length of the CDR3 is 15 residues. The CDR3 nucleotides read TGTGCCAGCAGCAAAGAGGGGACATCCAGAAACATTCAGTACTTC. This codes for CASSKEGTSRNIQYF.

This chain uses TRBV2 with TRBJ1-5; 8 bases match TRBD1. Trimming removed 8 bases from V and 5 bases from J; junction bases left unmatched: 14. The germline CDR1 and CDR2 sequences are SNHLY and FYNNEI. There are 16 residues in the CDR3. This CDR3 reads CASSGYGTGGDQPQHF. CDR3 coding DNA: TGTGCCAGCTCTGGCTACGGAACAGGGGGGGATCAGCCCCAGCATTTT.

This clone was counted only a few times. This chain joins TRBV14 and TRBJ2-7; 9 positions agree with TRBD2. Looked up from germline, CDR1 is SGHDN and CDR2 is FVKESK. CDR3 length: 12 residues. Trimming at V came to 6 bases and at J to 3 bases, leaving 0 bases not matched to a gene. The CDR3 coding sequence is TGTGCCAGCAGAGCGGGGGGCTACGAGCAGTACTTC. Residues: CASRAGGYEQYF.

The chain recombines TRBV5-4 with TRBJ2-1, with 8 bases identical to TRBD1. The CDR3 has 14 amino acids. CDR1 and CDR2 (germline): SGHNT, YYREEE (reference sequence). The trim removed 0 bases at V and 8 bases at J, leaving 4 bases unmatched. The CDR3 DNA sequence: TGTGCCAGCAGCTTGGCAGGGGGCAGGGATGAGCAGTTCTTC. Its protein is CASSLAGGRDEQFF.

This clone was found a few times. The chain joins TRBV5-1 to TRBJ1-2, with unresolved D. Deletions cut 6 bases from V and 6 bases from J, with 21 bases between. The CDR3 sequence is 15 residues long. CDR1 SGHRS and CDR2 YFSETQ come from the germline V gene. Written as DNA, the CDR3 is TGCGCCAGCATCAATGAAGCAGGCCTGAAGCATGGCTACACCTTC. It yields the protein CASINEAGLKHGYTF.

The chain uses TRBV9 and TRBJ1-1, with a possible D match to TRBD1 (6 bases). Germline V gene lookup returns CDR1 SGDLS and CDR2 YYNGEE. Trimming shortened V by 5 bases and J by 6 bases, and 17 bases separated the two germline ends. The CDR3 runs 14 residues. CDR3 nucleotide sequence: TGTGCCAGCAGTATGGGACATTCGGGCTCTGAAGCTTTCTTT. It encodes CASSMGHSGSEAFF.

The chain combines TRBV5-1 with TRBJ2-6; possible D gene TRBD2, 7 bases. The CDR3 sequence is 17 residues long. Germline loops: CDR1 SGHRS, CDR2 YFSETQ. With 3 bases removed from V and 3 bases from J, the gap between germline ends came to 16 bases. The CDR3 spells CASSWQGGGGGANVLTF. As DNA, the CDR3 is TGCGCCAGCAGCTGGCAAGGGGGGGGCGGTGGGGCCAACGTCCTGACTTTC.

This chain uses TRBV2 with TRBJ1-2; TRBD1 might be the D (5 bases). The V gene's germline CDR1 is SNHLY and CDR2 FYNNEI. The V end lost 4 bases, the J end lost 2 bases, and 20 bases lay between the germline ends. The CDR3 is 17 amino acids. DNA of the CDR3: TGTGCCAGCAGTGCAAGCATTAGGGGCCCTTTAAACTATGGCTACACCTTC. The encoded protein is CASSASIRGPLNYGYTF.

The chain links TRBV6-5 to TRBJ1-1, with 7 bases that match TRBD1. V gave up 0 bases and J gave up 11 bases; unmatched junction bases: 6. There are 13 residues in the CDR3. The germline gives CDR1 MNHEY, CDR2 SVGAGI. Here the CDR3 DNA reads TGTGCCAGCAGTTACTCGAACGACAGGGAGGCTTTCTTT. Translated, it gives CASSYSNDREAFF.

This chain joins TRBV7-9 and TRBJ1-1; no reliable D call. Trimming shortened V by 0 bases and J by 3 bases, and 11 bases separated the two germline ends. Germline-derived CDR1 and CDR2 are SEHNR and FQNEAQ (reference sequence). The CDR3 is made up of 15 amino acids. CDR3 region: CASSLALGRHTEAFF. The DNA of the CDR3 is TGTGCCAGCAGCTTAGCGCTGGGCAGACACACTGAAGCTTTCTTT.

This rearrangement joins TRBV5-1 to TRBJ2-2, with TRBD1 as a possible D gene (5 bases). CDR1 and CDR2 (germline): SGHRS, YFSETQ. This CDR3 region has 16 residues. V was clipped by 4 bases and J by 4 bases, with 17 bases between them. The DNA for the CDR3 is TGCGCCAGCAGCAAGGACGGACACTGGGCCACCGGGGAGCTGTTTTTT. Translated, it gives CASSKDGHWATGELFF.

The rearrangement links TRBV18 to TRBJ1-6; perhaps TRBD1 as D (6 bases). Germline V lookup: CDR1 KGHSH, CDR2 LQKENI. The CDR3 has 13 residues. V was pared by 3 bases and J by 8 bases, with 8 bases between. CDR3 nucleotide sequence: TGTGCCAGCTCACCGGGGGCGGATTCACCCCTCCACTTT. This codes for CASSPGADSPLHF.

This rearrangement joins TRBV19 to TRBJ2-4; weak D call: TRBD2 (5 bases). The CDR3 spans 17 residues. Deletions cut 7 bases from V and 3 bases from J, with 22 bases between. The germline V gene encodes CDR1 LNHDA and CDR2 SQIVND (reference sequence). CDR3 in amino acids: CASTTPGPLGSKNIQYF. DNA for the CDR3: TGTGCCAGTACCACCCCAGGCCCCCTTGGGAGCAAAAACATTCAGTACTTC.

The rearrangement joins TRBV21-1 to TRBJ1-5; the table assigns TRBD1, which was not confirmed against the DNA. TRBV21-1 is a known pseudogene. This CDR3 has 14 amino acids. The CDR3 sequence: CASNQGRYNQPQHF. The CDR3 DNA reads TGTGCCAGCAACCAGGGGCGATACAATCAGCCCCAGCATTTT.

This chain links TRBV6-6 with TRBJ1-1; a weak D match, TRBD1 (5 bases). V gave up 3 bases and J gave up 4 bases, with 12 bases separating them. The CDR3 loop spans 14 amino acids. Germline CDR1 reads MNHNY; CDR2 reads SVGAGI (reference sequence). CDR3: CASSYSGGGTEAFF. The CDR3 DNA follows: TGTGCCAGCAGTTATTCGGGGGGTGGCACTGAAGCTTTCTTT.

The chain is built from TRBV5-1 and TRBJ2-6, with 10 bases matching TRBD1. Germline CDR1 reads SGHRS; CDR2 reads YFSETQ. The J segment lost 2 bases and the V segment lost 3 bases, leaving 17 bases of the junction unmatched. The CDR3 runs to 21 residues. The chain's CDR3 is CASSYDRGQPWAVAGANVLTF. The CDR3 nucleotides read TGCGCCAGCAGCTACGACAGGGGGCAGCCATGGGCCGTTGCTGGGGCCAACGTCCTGACTTTC.

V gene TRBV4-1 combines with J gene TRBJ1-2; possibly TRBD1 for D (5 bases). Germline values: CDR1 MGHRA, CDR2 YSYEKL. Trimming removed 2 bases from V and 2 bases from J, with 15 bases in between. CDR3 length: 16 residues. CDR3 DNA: TGCGCCAGCAGCCAACCTTCCTCGACAGTCAACTATGGCTACACCTTC. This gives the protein CASSQPSSTVNYGYTF.

DNA of the CDR3: TGTGCCAGCAGTAACAGGGGGAACTCCTACGAGCAGTACTTC. Translating it yields CASSNRGNSYEQYF. The genes are TRBV6-6 and TRBJ2-7, with 8 bases fitting TRBD1. J lost 0 bases, V lost 5 bases, and 3 bases had no gene match. The CDR3 is 14 amino acids. Germline CDR1 is MNHNY and CDR2 is SVGAGI (reference sequence).

CDR3 in amino acids: CASSPKAQNTEAFF. The CDR3 nucleotides are TGCGCCAGCAGCCCTAAAGCCCAGAACACTGAAGCTTTCTTT. The chain employs TRBV5-1 and TRBJ1-1; D unresolved. Per the germline V gene, CDR1 is SGHRS and CDR2 is YFSETQ. There are 14 residues in the CDR3. The ends were cut back, 4 bases at V and 1 base at J, with 11 bases in the middle.